Listed below are T cell receptor beta chains from one sample, sequenced in a study of cytomegalovirus exposure and HLA in healthy donors. The protocol was immunoSEQ multiplex PCR, while the TCRdb copy is restricted to in-frame clones and leaves out a portion. This table holds about 130,000 clones, about 80% found once. Input material: PBMCs. The receptors originated from a man aged 25 to 40 in good health and CMV-seronegative. CDR3s leave out the opening cysteine and the closing phenylalanine or tryptophan. Fields, in order: V gene, J gene, CDR3 protein.

TRBV19	TRBJ2-3	ASSIVGGDTQY
TRBV15	TRBJ2-2	ATSTPFPGELF
TRBV4-3	TRBJ2-1	ASSQDLVASGYYNEQF
TRBV10-3	TRBJ1-2	ATGSDGTAYGYT
TRBV5-1	TRBJ2-7	ASSFRQGAVREQY
TRBV13	TRBJ1-5	ASSLGSGVNQPQH
TRBV30	TRBJ2-7	AWCWGGARYEQY
TRBV19	TRBJ1-2	ASSRGQGNGYT
TRBV13	TRBJ1-1	ASSLGMNTEAF
TRBV19	TRBJ1-1	ASRDILFAREAF
TRBV29-1	TRBJ2-5	SVDSYQETQY
TRBV28	TRBJ1-5	ASSQLRGVQPQH
TRBV6-6	TRBJ1-5	ASSYWNRGGYQPQH
TRBV18	TRBJ1-1	ASSPQRAENTEAF
TRBV5-1	TRBJ2-2	ASSLALAANTGELF
TRBV9	TRBJ1-1	ATGQGDFAEAF